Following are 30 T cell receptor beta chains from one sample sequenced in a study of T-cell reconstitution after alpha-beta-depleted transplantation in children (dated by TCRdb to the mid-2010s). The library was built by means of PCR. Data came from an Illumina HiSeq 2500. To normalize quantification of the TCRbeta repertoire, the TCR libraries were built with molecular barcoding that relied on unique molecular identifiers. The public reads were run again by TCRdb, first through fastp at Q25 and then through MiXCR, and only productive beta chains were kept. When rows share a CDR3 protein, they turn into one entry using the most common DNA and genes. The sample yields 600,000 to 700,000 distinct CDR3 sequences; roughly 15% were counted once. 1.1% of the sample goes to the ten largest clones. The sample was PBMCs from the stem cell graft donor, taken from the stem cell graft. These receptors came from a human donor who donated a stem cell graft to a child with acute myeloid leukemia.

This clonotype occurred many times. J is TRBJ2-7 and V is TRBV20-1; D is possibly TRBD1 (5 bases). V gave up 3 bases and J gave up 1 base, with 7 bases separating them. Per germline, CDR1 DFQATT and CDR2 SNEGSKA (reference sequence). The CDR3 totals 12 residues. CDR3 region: CSARTDSYEQYF. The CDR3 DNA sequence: TGCAGTGCTAGGACAGATTCCTACGAGCAGTACTTC.

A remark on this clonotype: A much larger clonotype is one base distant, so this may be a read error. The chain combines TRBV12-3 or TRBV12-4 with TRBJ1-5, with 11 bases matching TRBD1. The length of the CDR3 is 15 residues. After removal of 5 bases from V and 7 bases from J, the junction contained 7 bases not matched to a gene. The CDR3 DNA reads TGTGCCAGCAGTCCGGGACAGGGGGTATGGCAGCCCCAGCATTTT. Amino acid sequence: CASSPGQGVWQPQHF.

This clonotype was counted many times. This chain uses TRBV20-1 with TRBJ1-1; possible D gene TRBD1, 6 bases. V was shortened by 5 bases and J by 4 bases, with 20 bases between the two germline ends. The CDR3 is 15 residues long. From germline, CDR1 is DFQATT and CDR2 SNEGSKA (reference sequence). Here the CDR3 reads CSAGRRTVFGTEAFF. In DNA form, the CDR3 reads TGCAGTGCTGGACGTAGGACAGTTTTTGGCACTGAAGCTTTCTTT.

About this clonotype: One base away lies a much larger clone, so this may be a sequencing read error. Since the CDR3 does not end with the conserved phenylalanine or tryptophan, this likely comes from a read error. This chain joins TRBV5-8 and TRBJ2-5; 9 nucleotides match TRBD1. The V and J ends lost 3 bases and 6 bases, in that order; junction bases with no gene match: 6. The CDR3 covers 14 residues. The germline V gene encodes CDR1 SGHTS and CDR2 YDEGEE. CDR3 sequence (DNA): TGTGCCAGCAGCTCCGGGACAGGGTGGCAGACCCAGTACTCC. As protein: CASSSGTGWQTQYS.

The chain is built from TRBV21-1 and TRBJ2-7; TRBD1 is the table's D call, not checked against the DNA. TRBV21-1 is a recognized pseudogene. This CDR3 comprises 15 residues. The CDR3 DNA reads TGTGCCAGCAGCCAAAAGGACAGGGAAAACTACGAGCAGTACTTC. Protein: CASSQKDRENYEQYF.

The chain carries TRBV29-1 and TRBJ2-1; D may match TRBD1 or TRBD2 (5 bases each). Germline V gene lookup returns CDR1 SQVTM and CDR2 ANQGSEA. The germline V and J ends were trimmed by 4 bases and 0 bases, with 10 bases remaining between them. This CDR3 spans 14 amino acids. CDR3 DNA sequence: TGCAGCGTTGGGGGGTATTCCTCCTACAATGAGCAGTTCTTC. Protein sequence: CSVGGYSSYNEQFF.

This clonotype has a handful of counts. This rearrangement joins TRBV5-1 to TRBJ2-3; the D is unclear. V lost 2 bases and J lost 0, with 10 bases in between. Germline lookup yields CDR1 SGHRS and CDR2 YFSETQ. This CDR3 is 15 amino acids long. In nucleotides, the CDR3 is TGCGCCAGCAGCTTCAGGTTCCCTAGCACAGATACGCAGTATTTT. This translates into CASSFRFPSTDTQYF.

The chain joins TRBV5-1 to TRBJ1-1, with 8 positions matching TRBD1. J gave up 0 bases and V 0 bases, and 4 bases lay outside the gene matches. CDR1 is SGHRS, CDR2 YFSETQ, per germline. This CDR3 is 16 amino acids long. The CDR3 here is CASSLDAGGLNTEAFF. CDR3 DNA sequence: TGCGCCAGCAGCTTGGATGCAGGGGGCTTGAACACTGAAGCTTTCTTT.

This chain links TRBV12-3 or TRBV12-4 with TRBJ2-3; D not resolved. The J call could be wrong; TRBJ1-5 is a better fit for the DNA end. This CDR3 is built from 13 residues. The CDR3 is CASSLGSPDTQHF. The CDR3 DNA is TGTGCCAGCAGTTTAGGGAGCCCAGATACGCAGCATTTT.

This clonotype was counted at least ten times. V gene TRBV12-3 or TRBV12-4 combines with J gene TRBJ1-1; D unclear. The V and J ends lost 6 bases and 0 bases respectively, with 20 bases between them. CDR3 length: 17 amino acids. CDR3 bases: TGTGCCAGCAGAGGTACCCAGGAGGCGGCGTTGAACACTGAAGCTTTCTTT. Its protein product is CASRGTQEAALNTEAFF.

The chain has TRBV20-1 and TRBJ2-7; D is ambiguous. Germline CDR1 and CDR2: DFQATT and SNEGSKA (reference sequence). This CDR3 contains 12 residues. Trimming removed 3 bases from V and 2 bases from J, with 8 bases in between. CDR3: CSARQVAYEQYF. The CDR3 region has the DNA TGCAGTGCTAGGCAGGTGGCCTACGAGCAGTACTTC.

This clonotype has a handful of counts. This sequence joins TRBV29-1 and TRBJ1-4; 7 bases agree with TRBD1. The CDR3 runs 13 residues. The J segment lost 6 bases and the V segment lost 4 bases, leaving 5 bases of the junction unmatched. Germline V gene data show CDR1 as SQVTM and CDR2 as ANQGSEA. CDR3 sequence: CSVATGSDEKLFF. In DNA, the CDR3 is TGCAGCGTTGCGACAGGGAGCGATGAAAAACTGTTTTTT.

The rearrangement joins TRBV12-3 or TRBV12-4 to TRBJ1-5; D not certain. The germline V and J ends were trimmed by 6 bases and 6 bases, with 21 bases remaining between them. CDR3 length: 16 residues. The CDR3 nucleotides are TGTGCCAGCAGATCTCGGGGAGGTCTCGGGAGTCAGCCCCAGCATTTT. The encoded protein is CASRSRGGLGSQPQHF.

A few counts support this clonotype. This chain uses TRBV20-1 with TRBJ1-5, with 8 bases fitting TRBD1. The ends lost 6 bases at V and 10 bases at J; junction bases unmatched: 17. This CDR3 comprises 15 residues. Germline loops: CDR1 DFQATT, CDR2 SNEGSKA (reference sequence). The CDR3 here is CSAQRGTGTAQPQHF. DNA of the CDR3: TGCAGTGCCCAGAGGGGGACAGGAACCGCCCAACCCCAGCATTTT.

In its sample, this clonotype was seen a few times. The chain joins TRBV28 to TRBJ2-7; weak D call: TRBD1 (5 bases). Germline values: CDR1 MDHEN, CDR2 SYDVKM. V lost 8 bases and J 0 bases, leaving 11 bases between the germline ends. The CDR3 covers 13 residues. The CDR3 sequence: CASASDTSYEQYV. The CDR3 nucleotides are TGTGCCAGCGCGTCGGACACCTCCTACGAGCAGTACGTC.

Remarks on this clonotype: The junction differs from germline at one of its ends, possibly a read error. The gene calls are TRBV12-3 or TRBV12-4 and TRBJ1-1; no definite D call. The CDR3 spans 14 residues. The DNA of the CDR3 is TGTGCCAGCAGTTCTGTGGGTTTTGGCACTAAAGCTTTCTTT. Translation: CASSSVGFGTKAFF.

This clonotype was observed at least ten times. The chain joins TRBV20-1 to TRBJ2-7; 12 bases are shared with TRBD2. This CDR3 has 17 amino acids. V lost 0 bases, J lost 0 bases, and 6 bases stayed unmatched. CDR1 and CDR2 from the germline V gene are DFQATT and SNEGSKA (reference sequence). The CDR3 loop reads CSARDRLAGADSYEQYV. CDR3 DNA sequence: TGCAGTGCTAGAGATCGACTAGCGGGGGCCGACTCCTACGAGCAGTACGTC.

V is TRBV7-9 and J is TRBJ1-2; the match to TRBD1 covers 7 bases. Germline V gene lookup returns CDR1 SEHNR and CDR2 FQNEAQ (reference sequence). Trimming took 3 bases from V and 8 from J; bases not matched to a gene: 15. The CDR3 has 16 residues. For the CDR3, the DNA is TGTGCCAGCAGCTTGACAGGGACCCAGAATTCCAACGGCTACACCTTC. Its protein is CASSLTGTQNSNGYTF. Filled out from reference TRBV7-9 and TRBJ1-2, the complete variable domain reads DTGVSQNPRHKITKRGQNVTFRCDPISEHNRLYWYRQTLGQGPEFLTYFQNEAQLEKSRLLSDRFSAERPKGSFSTLEIQRTEQGDSAMYLCASSLTGTQNSNGYTFGSGTRLTVV.

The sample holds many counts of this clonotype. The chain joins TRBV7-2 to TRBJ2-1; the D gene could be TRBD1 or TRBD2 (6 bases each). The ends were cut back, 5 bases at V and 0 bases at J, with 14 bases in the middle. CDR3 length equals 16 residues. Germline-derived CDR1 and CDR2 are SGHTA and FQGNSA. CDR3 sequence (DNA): TGTGCCAGCAGCCCGTGGGGGGCGAGCTCCTACAATGAGCAGTTCTTC. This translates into CASSPWGASSYNEQFF.

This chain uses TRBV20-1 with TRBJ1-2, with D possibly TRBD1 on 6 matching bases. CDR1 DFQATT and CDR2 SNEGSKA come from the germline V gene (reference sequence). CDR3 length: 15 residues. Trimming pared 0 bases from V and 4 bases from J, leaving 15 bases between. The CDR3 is CSAREMNRVFYGYTF. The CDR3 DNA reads TGCAGTGCTAGAGAGATGAACAGGGTCTTCTATGGCTACACCTTC.

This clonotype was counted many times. This CDR3 reads CAWSVGHYEQYF. CDR3 in DNA: TGTGCCTGGAGTGTTGGGCATTACGAGCAGTACTTC. The gene calls are TRBV30 and TRBJ2-7, with D hard to call. This CDR3 contains 12 residues. Germline CDR1 is GTSNPN and CDR2 is SVGIG (reference sequence). Trimming stripped 0 bases from V and 4 bases from J, with 7 bases between. Full variable domain (outside the CDR3, taken from reference TRBV30 and TRBJ2-7): SQTIHQWPATLVQPVGSPLSLECTVEGTSNPNLYWYRQAAGRGLQLLFYSVGIGQISSEVPQNLSASRPQDRQFILSSKKLLLSDSGFYLCAWSVGHYEQYFGPGTRLTVT.

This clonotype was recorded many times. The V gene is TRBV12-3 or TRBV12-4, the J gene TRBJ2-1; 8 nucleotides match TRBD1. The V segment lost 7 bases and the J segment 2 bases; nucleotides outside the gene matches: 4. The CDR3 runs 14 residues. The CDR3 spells CASTWGQAYNEQFF. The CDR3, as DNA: TGTGCCAGCACCTGGGGACAGGCCTACAATGAGCAGTTCTTC.

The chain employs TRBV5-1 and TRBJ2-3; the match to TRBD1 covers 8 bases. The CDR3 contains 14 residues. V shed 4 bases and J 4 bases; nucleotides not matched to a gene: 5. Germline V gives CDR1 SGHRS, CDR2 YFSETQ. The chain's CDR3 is CASSEDRASDTQYF. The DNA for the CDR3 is TGCGCCAGCAGCGAGGACAGGGCCTCAGATACGCAGTATTTT.

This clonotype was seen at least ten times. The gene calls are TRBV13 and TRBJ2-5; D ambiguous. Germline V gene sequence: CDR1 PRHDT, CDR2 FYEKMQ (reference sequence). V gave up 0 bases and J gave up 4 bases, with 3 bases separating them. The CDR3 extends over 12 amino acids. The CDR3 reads CASSLGTETQYF. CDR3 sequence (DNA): TGTGCCAGCAGCTTAGGGACAGAGACCCAGTACTTC.

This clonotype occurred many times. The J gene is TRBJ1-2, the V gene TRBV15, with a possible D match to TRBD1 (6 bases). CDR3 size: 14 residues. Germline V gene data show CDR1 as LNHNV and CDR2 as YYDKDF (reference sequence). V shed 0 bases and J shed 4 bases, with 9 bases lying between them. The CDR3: CATSRERTAYGYTF. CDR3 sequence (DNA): TGTGCCACCAGCAGAGAACGGACAGCCTATGGCTACACCTTC.

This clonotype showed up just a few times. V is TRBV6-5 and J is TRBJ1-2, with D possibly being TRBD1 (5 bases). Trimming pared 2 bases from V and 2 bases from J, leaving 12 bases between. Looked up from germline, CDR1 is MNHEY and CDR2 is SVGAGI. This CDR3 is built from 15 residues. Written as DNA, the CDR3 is TGTGCCAGCAGTTACGGGCAGGGCGTGAACTATGGCTACACCTTC. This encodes CASSYGQGVNYGYTF.

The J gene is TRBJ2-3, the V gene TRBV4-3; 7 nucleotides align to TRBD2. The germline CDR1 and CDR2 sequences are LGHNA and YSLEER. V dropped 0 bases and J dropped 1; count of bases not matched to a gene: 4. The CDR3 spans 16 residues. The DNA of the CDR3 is TGCGCCAGCAGCCAAGATACCACTAGCGGCACAGATACGCAGTATTTT. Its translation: CASSQDTTSGTDTQYF.

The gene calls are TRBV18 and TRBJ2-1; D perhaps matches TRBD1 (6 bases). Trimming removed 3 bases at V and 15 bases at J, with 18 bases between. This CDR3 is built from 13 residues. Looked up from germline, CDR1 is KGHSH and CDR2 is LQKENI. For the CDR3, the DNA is TGTGCCAGCTCACCCCCTCAGGGGTTGTGGCTGTTCTTC. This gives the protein CASSPPQGLWLFF. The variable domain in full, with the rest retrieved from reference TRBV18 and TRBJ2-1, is NAGVMQNPRHLVRRRGQEARLRCSPMKGHSHVYWYRQLPEEGLKFMVYLQKENIIDESGMPKERFSAEFPKEGPSILRIQQVVRGDSAAYFCASSPPQGLWLFFGPGTRLTVL.

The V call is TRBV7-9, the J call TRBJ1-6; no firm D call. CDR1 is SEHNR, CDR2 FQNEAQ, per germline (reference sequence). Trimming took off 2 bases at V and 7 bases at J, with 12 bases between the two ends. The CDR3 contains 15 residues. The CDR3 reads CASSLREVRNSPLHF. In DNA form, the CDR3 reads TGTGCCAGCAGCTTAAGAGAGGTTAGGAATTCACCCCTCCACTTT. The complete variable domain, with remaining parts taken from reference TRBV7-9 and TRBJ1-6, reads DTGVSQNPRHKITKRGQNVTFRCDPISEHNRLYWYRQTLGQGPEFLTYFQNEAQLEKSRLLSDRFSAERPKGSFSTLEIQRTEQGDSAMYLCASSLREVRNSPLHFGNGTRLTVT.

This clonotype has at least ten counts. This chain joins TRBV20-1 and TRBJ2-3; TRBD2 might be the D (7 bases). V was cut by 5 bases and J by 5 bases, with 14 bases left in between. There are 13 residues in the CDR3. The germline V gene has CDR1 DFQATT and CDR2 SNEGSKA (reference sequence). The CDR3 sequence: CSAPRGAGDTQYF. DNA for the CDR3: TGCAGTGCTCCTCGGGGGGCTGGAGATACGCAGTATTTT.